The clone carrying this TCR beta chain was picked up a small number of times. This record comes from a study of beta chain features in type 1 diabetes. Expressed TCRB transcripts were sequenced because the isolated RNA had all been reverse transcribed beforehand. Clones were sequenced by immunoSEQ multiplex PCR, and TCRdb holds only the in-frame ones, with some missing. Of more than 300,000 clones in the sample, around 13% were seen once. The CDR3 runs to 16 residues. Germline CDR1 SGHTA, CDR2 FQGNSA. With 0 bases removed from V and 0 bases from J, the gap between germline ends came to 10 bases. Source material: naive CD4+ T cells from blood. This sequence was found in a man younger than 35 in good health. The chain combines TRBV7-2 with TRBJ2-3; perhaps TRBD2 as D (5 bases). In DNA form, the CDR3 reads TGTGCCAGCAGCTTAGCGCGGGCAGCTAGCACAGATACGCAGTATTTT. Its protein is CASSLARAASTDTQYF. Full variable domain (remainder filled in from reference TRBV7-2 and TRBJ2-3): GAGVSQSPSNKVTEKGKDVELRCDPISGHTALYWYRQSLGQGLEFLIYFQGNSAPDKSGLPSDRFSAERTGGSVSTLTIQRTQQEDSAVYLCASSLARAASTDTQYFGPGTRLTVL.